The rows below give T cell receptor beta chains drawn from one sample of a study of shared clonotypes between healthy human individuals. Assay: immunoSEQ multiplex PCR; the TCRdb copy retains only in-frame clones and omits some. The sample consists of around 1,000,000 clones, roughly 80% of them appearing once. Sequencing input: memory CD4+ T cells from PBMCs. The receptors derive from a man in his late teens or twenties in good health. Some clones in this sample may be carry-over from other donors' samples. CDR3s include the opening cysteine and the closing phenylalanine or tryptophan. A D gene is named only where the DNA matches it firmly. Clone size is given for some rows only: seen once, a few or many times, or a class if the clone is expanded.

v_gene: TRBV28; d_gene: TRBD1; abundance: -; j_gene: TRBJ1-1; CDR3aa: CASSTPTGTGENTEAFF; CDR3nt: TGTGCCAGCAGTACTCCCACCGGGACAGGGGAGAACACTGAAGCTTTCTTT
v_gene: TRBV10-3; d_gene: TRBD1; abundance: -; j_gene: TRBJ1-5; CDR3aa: CATTGGGNQPQHF; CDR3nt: TGTGCCACCACAGGGGGCGGCAATCAGCCCCAGCATTTT
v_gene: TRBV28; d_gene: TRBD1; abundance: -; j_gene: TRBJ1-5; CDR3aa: CATGGQGALPQHF; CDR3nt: TGTGCCACCGGTGGACAGGGGGCGCTTCCCCAGCATTTT
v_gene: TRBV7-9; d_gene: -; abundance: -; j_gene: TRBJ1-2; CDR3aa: CASSLYREGYGYTF; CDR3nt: TGTGCCAGCAGCTTATACAGGGAGGGCTATGGCTACACCTTC
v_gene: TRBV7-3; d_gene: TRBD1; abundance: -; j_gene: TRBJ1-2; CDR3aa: CASSLGTGYGYTF; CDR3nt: TGTGCCAGCAGCTTAGGGACAGGCTATGGCTACACCTTC
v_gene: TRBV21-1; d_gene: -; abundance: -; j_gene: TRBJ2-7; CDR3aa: CASSSRDRDEQYF; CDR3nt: TGTGCCAGCAGCAGCCGGGACAGGGACGAGCAGTACTTC
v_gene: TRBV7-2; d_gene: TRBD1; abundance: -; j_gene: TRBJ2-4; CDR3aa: CASSLAWDRPQGGNIQYF; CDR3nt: TGTGCCAGCAGCTTAGCGTGGGACAGGCCGCAGGGGGGAAACATTCAGTACTTC
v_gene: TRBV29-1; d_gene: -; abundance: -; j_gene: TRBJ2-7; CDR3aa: CSAFPQNSYEQYF; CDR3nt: TGCAGCGCTTTCCCGCAGAACTCCTACGAGCAGTACTTC
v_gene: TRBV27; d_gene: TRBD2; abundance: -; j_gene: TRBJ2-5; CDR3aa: CASSLGMGGETQYF; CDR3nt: TGTGCCAGCAGTTTAGGGATGGGGGGGGAGACCCAGTACTTC
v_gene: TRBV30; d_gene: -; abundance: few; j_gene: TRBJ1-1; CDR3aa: CARAGRNTEAFF; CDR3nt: TGTGCCCGGGCGGGGAGGAACACTGAAGCTTTCTTT
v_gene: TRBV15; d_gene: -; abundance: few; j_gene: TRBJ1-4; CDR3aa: CATNEGEGLEKLFF; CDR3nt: TGTGCCACCAACGAGGGGGAAGGTTTGGAAAAACTGTTTTTT
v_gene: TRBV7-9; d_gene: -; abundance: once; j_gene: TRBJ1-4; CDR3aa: CASSLGGLSTNEKLFF; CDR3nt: TGTGCCAGCAGCTTAGGGGGGCTATCAACTAATGAAAAACTGTTTTTT
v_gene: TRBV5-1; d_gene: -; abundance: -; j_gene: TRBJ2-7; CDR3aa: CASSLALTGGPYEQYF; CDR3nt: TGCGCCAGCAGCTTGGCCCTGACAGGTGGGCCCTACGAGCAGTACTTC
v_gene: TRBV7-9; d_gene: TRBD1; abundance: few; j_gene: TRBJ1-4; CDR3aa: CASSSGTGPIEKLFF; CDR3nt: TGTGCCAGCAGCTCTGGGACAGGGCCGATAGAAAAACTGTTTTTT
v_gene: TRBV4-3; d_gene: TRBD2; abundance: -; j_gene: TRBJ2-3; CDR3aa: CASSLAGGGGSTDTQYF; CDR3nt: TGCGCCAGCAGCCTCGCAGGCGGGGGGGGAAGCACAGATACGCAGTATTTT
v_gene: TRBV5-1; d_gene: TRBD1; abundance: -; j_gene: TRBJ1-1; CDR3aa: CASSLQGADTEAFF; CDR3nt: TGCGCCAGCAGCTTGCAGGGGGCTGACACTGAAGCTTTCTTT
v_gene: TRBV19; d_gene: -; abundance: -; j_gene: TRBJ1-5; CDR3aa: CASSILGISNQPQHF; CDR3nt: TGTGCCAGTAGTATTCTGGGGATTTCCAATCAGCCCCAGCATTTT
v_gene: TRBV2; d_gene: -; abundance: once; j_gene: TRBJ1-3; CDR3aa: CASTFSGGGNTIYF; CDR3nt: TGTGCCAGCACCTTCTCCGGGGGAGGAAACACCATATATTTT
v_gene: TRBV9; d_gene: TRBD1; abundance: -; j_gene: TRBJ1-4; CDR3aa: CASSDTGVDEKLFF; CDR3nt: TGTGCCAGCAGTGATACAGGGGTGGACGAAAAACTGTTTTTT
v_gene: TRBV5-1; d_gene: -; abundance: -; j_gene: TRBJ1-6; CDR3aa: CASSPQGGNSPLHF; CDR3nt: TGCGCCAGCAGCCCGCAGGGTGGAAATTCACCCCTCCACTTT
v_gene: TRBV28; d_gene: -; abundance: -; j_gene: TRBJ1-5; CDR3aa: CASSGGTLGRDQPQHF; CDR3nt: TGTGCCAGCAGTGGCGGGACCCTAGGGCGTGATCAGCCCCAGCATTTT
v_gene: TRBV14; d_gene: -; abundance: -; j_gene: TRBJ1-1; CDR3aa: CASSQGPGRVNTEAFF; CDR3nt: TGTGCCAGCAGCCAGGGGCCGGGCCGAGTGAACACTGAAGCTTTCTTT
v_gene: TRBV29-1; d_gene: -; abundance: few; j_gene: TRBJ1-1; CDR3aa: CSVQQWTEAFF; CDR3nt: TGCAGCGTTCAACAGTGGACTGAAGCTTTCTTT
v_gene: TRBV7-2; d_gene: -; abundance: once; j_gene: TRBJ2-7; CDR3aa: CASSLGFAGAGEQYF; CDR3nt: TGTGCCAGCAGCTTAGGCTTCGCAGGGGCAGGGGAGCAGTACTTC
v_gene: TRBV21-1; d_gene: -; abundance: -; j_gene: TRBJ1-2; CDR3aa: CASSNGANYGYTF; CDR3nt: TGTGCCAGCAGCAACGGAGCTAACTATGGCTACACCTTC
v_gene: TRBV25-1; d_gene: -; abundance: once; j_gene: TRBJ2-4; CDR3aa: CASTPPGGHHIQYF; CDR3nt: TGTGCCAGCACCCCTCCGGGGGGACACCACATTCAGTACTTC
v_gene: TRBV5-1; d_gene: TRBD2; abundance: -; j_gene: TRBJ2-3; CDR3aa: CASRTALAGGTDTQYF; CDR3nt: TGCGCCAGCAGAACTGCGCTAGCGGGAGGGACAGATACGCAGTATTTT
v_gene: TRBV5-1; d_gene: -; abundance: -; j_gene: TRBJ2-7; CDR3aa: CASSLVWGSRYEQYF; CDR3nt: TGCGCCAGCAGCTTGGTTTGGGGGAGTCGTTACGAGCAGTACTTC
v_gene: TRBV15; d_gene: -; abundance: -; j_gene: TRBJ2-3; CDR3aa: CATSRWGNTQYF; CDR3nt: TGTGCCACCAGCAGATGGGGTAATACGCAGTATTTT
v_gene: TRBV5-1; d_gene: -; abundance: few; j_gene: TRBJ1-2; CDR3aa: CASSPPGYYGYTF; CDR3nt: TGCGCCAGCAGCCCCCCCGGGTACTATGGCTACACCTTC
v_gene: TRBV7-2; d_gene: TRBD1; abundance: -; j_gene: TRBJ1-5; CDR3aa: CASSPTGESQPQHF; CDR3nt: TGTGCCAGCAGCCCTACAGGGGAAAGTCAGCCCCAGCATTTT
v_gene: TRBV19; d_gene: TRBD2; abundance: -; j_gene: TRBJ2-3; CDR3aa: CASSPTSAASTDTQYF; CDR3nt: TGTGCCAGTAGCCCGACTAGCGCAGCTAGCACAGATACGCAGTATTTT
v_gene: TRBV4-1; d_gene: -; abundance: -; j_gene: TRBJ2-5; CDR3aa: CASSQDAVGETQYF; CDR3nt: TGCGCCAGCAGCCAAGATGCGGTTGGGGAGACCCAGTACTTC
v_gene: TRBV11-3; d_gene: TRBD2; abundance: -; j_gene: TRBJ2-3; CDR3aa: CASSLEVGLPQYF; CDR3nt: TGTGCCAGCAGCTTAGAGGTGGGACTACCGCAGTATTTT
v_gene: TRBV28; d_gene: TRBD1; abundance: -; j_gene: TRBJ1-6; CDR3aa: CASRSRGNSPLHF; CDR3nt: TGTGCCAGCAGATCCAGGGGGAATTCACCCCTCCACTTT
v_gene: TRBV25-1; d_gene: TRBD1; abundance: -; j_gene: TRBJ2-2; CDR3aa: CASSVSGGRAGELFF; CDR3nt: TGTGCCAGCAGTGTCTCAGGGGGAAGGGCCGGGGAGCTGTTTTTT
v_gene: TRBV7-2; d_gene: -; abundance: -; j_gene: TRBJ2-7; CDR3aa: CASSQRTGPYEQYF; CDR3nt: TGTGCCAGCAGCCAACGGACCGGTCCGTACGAGCAGTACTTC
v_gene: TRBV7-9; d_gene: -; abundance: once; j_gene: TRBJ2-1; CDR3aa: CASSPRDRSYEQFF; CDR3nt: TGTGCCAGCAGCCCGCGGGACAGATCGTACGAGCAGTTCTTC
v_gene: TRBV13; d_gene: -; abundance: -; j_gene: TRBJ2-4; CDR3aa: CASSFDSTKNIQYF; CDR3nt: TGTGCCAGCAGCTTCGACAGTACCAAAAACATTCAGTACTTC
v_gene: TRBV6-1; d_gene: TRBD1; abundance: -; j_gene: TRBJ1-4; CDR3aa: CASDTGALGEKLFF; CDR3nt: TGTGCCAGCGATACAGGGGCGTTGGGAGAAAAACTGTTTTTT
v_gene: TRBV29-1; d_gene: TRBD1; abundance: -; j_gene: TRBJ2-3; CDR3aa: CSVVPGGDADTQYF; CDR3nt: TGCAGCGTTGTCCCAGGGGGCGACGCAGATACGCAGTATTTT
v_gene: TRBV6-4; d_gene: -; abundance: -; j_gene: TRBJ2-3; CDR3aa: CASSLTVVAASTDTQYF; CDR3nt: TGTGCCAGCAGTTTAACGGTGGTAGCGGCTAGCACAGATACGCAGTATTTT
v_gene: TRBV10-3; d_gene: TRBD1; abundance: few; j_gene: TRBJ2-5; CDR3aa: CAISATGGEETQYF; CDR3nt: TGTGCCATCAGTGCGACAGGGGGCGAAGAGACCCAGTACTTC
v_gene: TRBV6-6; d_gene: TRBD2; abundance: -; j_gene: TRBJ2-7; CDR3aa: CASTGREAREQYF; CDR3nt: TGTGCCAGCACAGGACGGGAGGCCCGCGAGCAGTACTTC
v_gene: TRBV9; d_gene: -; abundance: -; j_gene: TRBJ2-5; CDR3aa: CASAPFGEETQYF; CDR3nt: TGTGCCAGCGCACCTTTTGGTGAAGAGACCCAGTACTTC
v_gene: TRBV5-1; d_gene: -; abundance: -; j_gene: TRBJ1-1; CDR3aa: CASSSETGTEAFF; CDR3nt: TGCGCCAGCAGCTCCGAAACAGGTACTGAAGCTTTCTTT